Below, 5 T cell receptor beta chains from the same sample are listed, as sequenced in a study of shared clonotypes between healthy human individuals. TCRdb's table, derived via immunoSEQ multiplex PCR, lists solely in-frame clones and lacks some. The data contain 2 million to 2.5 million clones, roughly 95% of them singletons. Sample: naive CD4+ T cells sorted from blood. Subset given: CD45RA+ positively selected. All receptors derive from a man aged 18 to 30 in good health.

The CDR3 loop is CASSSTGGLNTEAFF. Written as DNA, the CDR3 is TGTGCCAGCAGCTCGACAGGGGGCCTGAACACTGAAGCTTTCTTT. This chain joins TRBV7-9 and TRBJ1-1; TRBD1 aligns across 10 bases. From germline, CDR1 is SEHNR and CDR2 FQNEAQ (reference sequence). Trimming removed 4 bases from V and 0 bases from J; junction bases left unmatched: 2. This CDR3 is 15 amino acids long.

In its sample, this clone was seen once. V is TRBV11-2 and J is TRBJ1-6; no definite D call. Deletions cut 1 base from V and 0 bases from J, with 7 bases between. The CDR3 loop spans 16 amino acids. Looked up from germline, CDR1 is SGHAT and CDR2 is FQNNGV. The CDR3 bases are TGTGCCAGCAGCTTAGGGTGGAGCTCCTATAATTCACCCCTCCACTTT. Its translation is CASSLGWSSYNSPLHF.

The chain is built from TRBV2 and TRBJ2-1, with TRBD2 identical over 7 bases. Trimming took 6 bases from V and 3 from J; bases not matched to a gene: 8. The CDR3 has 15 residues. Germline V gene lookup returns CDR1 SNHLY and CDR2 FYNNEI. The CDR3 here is CASRGPSGYYNEQFF. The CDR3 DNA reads TGTGCCAGCAGGGGCCCTAGCGGATACTACAATGAGCAGTTCTTC.

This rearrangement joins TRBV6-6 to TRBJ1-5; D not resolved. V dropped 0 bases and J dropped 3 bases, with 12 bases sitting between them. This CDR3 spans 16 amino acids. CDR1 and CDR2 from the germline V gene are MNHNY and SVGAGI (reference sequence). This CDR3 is CASSYSAGNFNQPQHF. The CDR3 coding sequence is TGTGCCAGCAGTTACTCTGCAGGTAACTTCAATCAGCCCCAGCATTTT.

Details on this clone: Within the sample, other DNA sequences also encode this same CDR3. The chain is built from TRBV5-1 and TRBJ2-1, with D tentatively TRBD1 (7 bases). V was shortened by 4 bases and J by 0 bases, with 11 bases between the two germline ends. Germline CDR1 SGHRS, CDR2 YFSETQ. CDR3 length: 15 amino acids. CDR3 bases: TGCGCCAGCAGCCCAGGGGGGAGCTCCTACAATGAGCAGTTCTTC. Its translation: CASSPGGSSYNEQFF.